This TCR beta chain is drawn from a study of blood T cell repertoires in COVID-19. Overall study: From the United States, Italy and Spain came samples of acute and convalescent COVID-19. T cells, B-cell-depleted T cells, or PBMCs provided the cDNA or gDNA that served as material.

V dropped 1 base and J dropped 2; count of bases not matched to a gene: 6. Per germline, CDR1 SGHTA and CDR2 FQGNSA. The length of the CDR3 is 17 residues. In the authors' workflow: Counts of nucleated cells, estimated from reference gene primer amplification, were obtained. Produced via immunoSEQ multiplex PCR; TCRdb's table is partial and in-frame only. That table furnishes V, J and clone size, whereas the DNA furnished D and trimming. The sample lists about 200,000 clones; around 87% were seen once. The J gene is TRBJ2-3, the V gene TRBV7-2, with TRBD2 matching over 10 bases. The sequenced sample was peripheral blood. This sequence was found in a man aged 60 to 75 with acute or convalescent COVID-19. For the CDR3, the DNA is TGTGCCAGCAGCTTAGTAGCGGGGGGACTTTCCACAGATACGCAGTATTTT. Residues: CASSLVAGGLSTDTQYF.